This T cell receptor beta chain is from a study of blood T cells in healthy people across ages. Study-level findings and limits: Estimates drawn from one million T cells were deemed to understate diversity.

CDR3 length: 13 residues. Germline CDR1 SEHNR, CDR2 FQNEAQ (reference sequence). The authors isolated at least 7 million PBMCs per sample. Samples each had at least 5.5 micrograms of total RNA extracted. A remark on this clonotype: Its specificity is unknown.

A second PCR of about 7 to 12 cycles used a sample-barcoded 5' primer and a J-beta primer mix. All cDNA molecules were each tagged by a template-switch adaptor with 12 random nucleotides. In TCRdb, the 5' RACE reads were re-called with MiXCR into one record per CDR3 protein. The data hold approximately 2,000,000 distinct CDR3 sequences, with about two fifths observed a single time. This TCR was recovered from a human donor in good health. Material: blood. The rearrangement joins TRBV7-9 to TRBJ2-4; no firm D call. The J call is uncertain, as TRBJ2-7 better fits the DNA end. The CDR3 sequence is CASGIWGTYEQYF. The CDR3 DNA reads TGTGCCAGCGGGATCTGGGGAACCTACGAGCAGTACTTC.